This entry lists 22 T cell receptor beta chains sequenced from one sample in a study of T cell repertoires in cytomegalovirus infection. TCRdb ran MiXCR on the reads and lists one entry per CDR3 protein. Of around 71,000 distinct CDR3 sequences in the sample, about 40% were seen once. Their target antigens are unknown. Sequenced material: CD8+ T cells from cultured PBMCs, taken from culture after CMV antigen stimulation. These receptors all come from a human donor in good health (CMV status not recorded). Some clones in this sample may be carry-over from other donors' samples.

This clonotype turned up a few times. The J gene is TRBJ2-5, the V gene TRBV6-2 or TRBV6-3, with TRBD1 identical over 8 bases. The CDR3 loop spans 14 amino acids. Germline trimming cut 4 bases from V and 3 bases from J; bases unmatched to any gene: 4. Germline CDR1 MNHEY, CDR2 SVGEGT. The CDR3 reads CASSSADREETQYF. In DNA form, the CDR3 reads TGTGCCAGCAGTTCCGCGGACAGGGAAGAGACCCAGTACTTC.

This clonotype was seen more than once but under ten times. The V and J genes are TRBV7-6 and TRBJ2-7; tentatively, D is TRBD2 (6 bases). Germline V gene sequence: CDR1 SGHVS, CDR2 FNYEAQ. V dropped 3 bases and J dropped 5 bases, with 14 bases sitting between them. This CDR3 spans 14 amino acids. CDR3 bases: TGTGCCAGCAGCTTCGGGGGTGAGATGAACGAGCAGTACTTC. Protein sequence: CASSFGGEMNEQYF.

At least ten counts were recorded for this clonotype. The V and J genes are TRBV7-8 and TRBJ1-2; D is possibly TRBD1 (6 bases). V was cut by 2 bases and J by 7 bases, with 20 bases left in between. Germline lookup yields CDR1 SGHVS and CDR2 FQNEAQ. The length of the CDR3 is 16 residues. The CDR3 DNA is TGTGCCAGCAGCTTACCCCAAGGACAGTTTCCTCCTGGCTACACCTTC. Protein: CASSLPQGQFPPGYTF.

The V call is TRBV27, the J call TRBJ1-2, with a tentative D call TRBD1 (6 bases). V was shortened by 5 bases and J by 8 bases, with 12 bases between the two germline ends. This CDR3 is 12 amino acids long. Germline V gene data show CDR1 as MNHEY and CDR2 as SMNVEV (reference sequence). The CDR3 sequence is CASSPTGTGYTF. For the CDR3, the DNA is TGTGCCAGCAGTCCGACCGGGACAGGCTACACCTTC.

This clonotype appeared a few times. The CDR3 reads CASRALRAGGYEQYF. The DNA for the CDR3 is TGTGCCAGCAGGGCCCTGCGCGCGGGGGGCTACGAGCAGTACTTC. The chain combines TRBV6-6 with TRBJ2-7, with 8 positions matching TRBD2. The CDR3 has 15 amino acids. CDR1 is MNHNY, CDR2 SVGAGI, per germline (reference sequence). J gave up 3 bases and V 6 bases, and 10 bases lay outside the gene matches.

The chain links TRBV7-9 to TRBJ1-2, with TRBD1 identical over 9 bases. Per germline, CDR1 SEHNR and CDR2 FQNEAQ (reference sequence). This CDR3 spans 18 amino acids. With V trimmed by 5 bases and J by 0 bases, 13 bases remained unmatched. CDR3 coding DNA: TGTGCCAGCAGCCGTGAACAGGGGGCTTTAACCGCTAACTATGGCTACACCTTC. Protein: CASSREQGALTANYGYTF.

This rearrangement joins TRBV7-4 to TRBJ1-1; TRBD1 is a possible D gene (6 bases). The CDR3 sequence is 15 residues long. Deletions cut 4 bases from V and 3 bases from J, with 15 bases between. In germline, CDR1 is SGHVT, CDR2 SQSDAQ. The CDR3 spells CASSSGGNPYTEAFF. DNA of the CDR3: TGTGCCAGCAGCTCTGGGGGCAATCCGTACACTGAAGCTTTCTTT.

This clonotype was seen many times. V gene TRBV7-2 combines with J gene TRBJ2-5; 13 bases agree with TRBD2. Trimming at V came to 4 bases and at J to 0 bases, leaving 8 bases not matched to a gene. The CDR3 has 18 amino acids. Germline CDR1 SGHTA, CDR2 FQGNSA. The CDR3, as DNA: TGTGCCAGCAGCTCCGGACTAGCGGGGGTGCTTTACCAAGAGACCCAGTACTTC. It is translated as CASSSGLAGVLYQETQYF.

The CDR3 nucleotides read TGTGCCAGCAGCGTCGGACTGCGGGGGCTCTCCAATGAGCAGTTCTTC. Translating it yields CASSVGLRGLSNEQFF. This rearrangement joins TRBV5-4 to TRBJ2-1, with D maybe TRBD2 (7 bases). Per the germline V gene, CDR1 is SGHNT and CDR2 is YYREEE (reference sequence). With 4 bases removed from V and 6 bases from J, the gap between germline ends came to 20 bases. The CDR3 runs to 16 residues.

This clonotype was observed once. The chain uses TRBV19 and TRBJ2-2; D gene uncertain. The ends were cut back, 3 bases at V and 4 bases at J, with 6 bases in the middle. This CDR3 region has 13 residues. Germline V gene data show CDR1 as LNHDA and CDR2 as SQIVND (reference sequence). CDR3 sequence (DNA): TGTGCCAGTAGTATCGTCCGCACCGGGGAGCTGTTTTTT. Translated: CASSIVRTGELFF.

The chain employs TRBV7-9 and TRBJ1-2, with D hard to call. The CDR3 has 15 residues. Germline V gene data show CDR1 as SEHNR and CDR2 as FQNEAQ (reference sequence). The V gene lost 1 base and the J gene lost 6 bases, with 15 bases spanning the gap. The CDR3 nucleotides are TGTGCCAGCAGCTTAGATAGCGGCGGTGGGAATGGCTACACCTTC. Translated: CASSLDSGGGNGYTF.

The chain's CDR3 is CASSDSTTYEQYF. The CDR3 region has the DNA TGTGCCAGCAGTGACAGTACGACCTACGAGCAGTACTTC. The chain links TRBV7-2 to TRBJ2-7, with D perhaps TRBD1 (5 bases). This CDR3 has 13 residues. V lost 6 bases and J 2 bases, leaving 11 bases between the germline ends. The germline V gene encodes CDR1 SGHTA and CDR2 FQGNSA.

The chain couples TRBV6-1 to TRBJ2-7, with TRBD2 identical over 7 bases. V was pared by 2 bases and J by 6 bases, with 19 bases of the junction left unmatched. The CDR3 is 18 residues long. Germline V CDR1 and CDR2: MNHNS, SASEGT. DNA for the CDR3: TGTGCCAGCAGTGAAAGCATCCCCGGGGGGTTGTTGATCGGCGAGCAGTACTTC. Its protein is CASSESIPGGLLIGEQYF.

The rearrangement links TRBV29-1 to TRBJ1-2; D unresolved. From germline, CDR1 is SQVTM and CDR2 ANQGSEA. CDR3 length: 15 residues. The ends were cut back, 0 bases at V and 3 bases at J, with 14 bases in the middle. The CDR3 DNA sequence: TGCAGCGTTGAAGATCGGGAAGAGGTTGACTATGGCTACACCTTC. This codes for CSVEDREEVDYGYTF.

This clonotype was counted once. This rearrangement joins TRBV7-9 to TRBJ1-6; D is ambiguous. Deletions cut 5 bases from V and 9 bases from J, with 17 bases between. This CDR3 has 15 residues. Germline lookup yields CDR1 SEHNR and CDR2 FQNEAQ (reference sequence). For the CDR3, the DNA is TGTGCCAGCAGCCTAAGCCCCGTCGGGTCTTCACCCCTCCACTTT. This codes for CASSLSPVGSSPLHF.

In this sample, this clonotype turned up a few times. This chain joins TRBV6-2 or TRBV6-3 and TRBJ2-1, with 12 nucleotides matching TRBD2. Germline loops: CDR1 MNHEY, CDR2 SVGEGT. The CDR3 length is 17 residues. Trimming removed 6 bases from V and 5 bases from J; junction bases left unmatched: 11. This CDR3 is CASRTLRLAGDNNEQFF. The DNA of the CDR3 is TGTGCCAGCAGAACCCTACGACTAGCGGGGGATAACAATGAGCAGTTCTTC.

This clonotype was counted a few times. The chain couples TRBV6-6 to TRBJ2-3; D not resolved. The CDR3 has 13 amino acids. Germline loops: CDR1 MNHNY, CDR2 SVGAGI (reference sequence). Trimming took off 2 bases at V and 1 base at J, with 4 bases between the two ends. The DNA for the CDR3 is TGTGCCAGCAGTTACGGGGGCACAGATACGCAGTATTTT. Translating gives CASSYGGTDTQYF.

The chain uses TRBV28 and TRBJ1-2; D is undetermined. CDR1 is MDHEN, CDR2 SYDVKM, per germline. V was trimmed by 6 bases and J by 2 bases, leaving 16 bases between them. This CDR3 region has 15 residues. In nucleotides, the CDR3 is TGTGCCAGCAGCCGAGCACGCGGACTAAACTATGGCTACACCTTC. Translated: CASSRARGLNYGYTF.

This clonotype was picked up many times. The chain is built from TRBV19 and TRBJ1-1; tentatively, D is TRBD1 (6 bases). V gave up 2 bases and J gave up 5 bases, with 15 bases separating them. Germline CDR1 reads LNHDA; CDR2 reads SQIVND (reference sequence). CDR3 length equals 15 residues. CDR3 coding DNA: TGTGCCAGTAGTATATTCTTCGGGGGCTTTACTGAAGCTTTCTTT. Translating gives CASSIFFGGFTEAFF. Together with reference TRBV19 and TRBJ1-1, the CDR3 gives the full variable domain: DGGITQSPKYLFRKEGQNVTLSCEQNLNHDAMYWYRQDPGQGLRLIYYSQIVNDFQKGDIAEGYSVSREKKESFPLTVTSAQKNPTAFYLCASSIFFGGFTEAFFGQGTRLTVV.

The chain is built from TRBV6-8 and TRBJ2-2, with 9 bases identical to TRBD1. Germline V gene data show CDR1 as MNHGY and CDR2 as SAAAGT. The CDR3 is made up of 16 amino acids. Losses at the gene ends were 0 bases for V and 1 base for J; bases not matched to a gene: 0. The CDR3 sequence: CASSYSGQGNTGELFF. CDR3 DNA sequence: TGTGCCAGCAGTTACTCGGGACAGGGGAACACCGGGGAGCTGTTTTTT.

A remark on this clonotype: One end of the junction varies from germline; a read error may be responsible. V and J are TRBV19 and TRBJ1-2, with a possible D match to TRBD1 (5 bases). There are 8 residues in the CDR3. Per germline, CDR1 LNHDA and CDR2 SQIVND (reference sequence). In DNA, the CDR3 is TGTGCCAGTGCTGGGGGGAACTTC. Amino acids: CASAGGNF.

The chain links TRBV25-1 to TRBJ1-4, with D perhaps matching TRBD1 (5 bases). The germline V gene has CDR1 MGHDK and CDR2 SYGVNS. V gave up 4 bases and J gave up 5 bases, with 11 bases separating them. The CDR3 sequence is 14 residues long. Here the CDR3 DNA reads TGTGCCAGCAGTGGCCGGGACGTGAATGAAAAACTGTTTTTT. Residues: CASSGRDVNEKLFF.